This is a list of T cell receptor beta chains from one sample in a study of blood T cell repertoires in COVID-19. Clones were read by immunoSEQ multiplex PCR, and TCRdb kept only the in-frame ones, dropping some. This sample has 80,000 to 95,000 clones, with 81% found just once. The sample taken for sequencing was peripheral blood. The receptor set was obtained from a man older than 75 with active or convalescent COVID-19. Each CDR3 is given with its conserved first and last residue. Each record gives: D gene, J gene, V gene, clone size, CDR3 protein, CDR3 DNA. D genes are given only for firm matches. The size entry is marked missing in some rows and otherwise reads once, few, many or a size class.

- | TRBJ2-7 | TRBV15 | - | CATSRDRASYEQYF | TGTGCCACCAGCAGAGACAGGGCTAGTTACGAGCAGTACTTC
- | TRBJ2-7 | TRBV2 | few | CASSFDSQSTYEQYF | TGTGCCAGCAGCTTCGACAGTCAGTCCACCTACGAGCAGTACTTC
TRBD1 | TRBJ2-5 | TRBV19 | - | CASSLRTGLETQYF | TGTGCCAGTAGTCTAAGGACAGGGCTAGAGACCCAGTACTTC
TRBD1 | TRBJ1-1 | TRBV24-1 | - | CATRYRGCKTNTEAFF | TGTGCCACCAGATACAGGGGTTGCAAAACGAACACTGAAGCTTTCTTT
- | TRBJ1-2 | TRBV7-9 | - | CASSLLGRGGGYTF | TGTGCCAGCAGCTTACTAGGCAGGGGCGGCGGCTACACCTTC
- | TRBJ1-4 | TRBV9 | - | CASSVAGGFGGTNEKLFF | TGTGCCAGCAGCGTAGCTGGGGGTTTTGGGGGCACTAATGAAAAACTGTTTTTT
TRBD2 | TRBJ2-1 | TRBV5-1 | - | CASSLALAGGYNEQFF | TGCGCCAGCAGCTTGGCCCTAGCGGGGGGCTACAATGAGCAGTTCTTC
TRBD1 | TRBJ1-2 | TRBV4-1 | few | CASGTGGFRSGYTF | TGCGCCAGCGGGACAGGGGGGTTCCGGAGTGGCTACACCTTC
TRBD2 | TRBJ2-3 | TRBV7-2 | many | CASSLRGGATDTQYF | TGTGCCAGCAGCTTGCGCGGGGGGGCCACAGATACGCAGTATTTT
TRBD1 | TRBJ2-5 | TRBV2 | - | CASSRDRGRETQYF | TGTGCCAGCAGCCGGGACAGGGGGCGTGAGACCCAGTACTTC
TRBD1 | TRBJ1-2 | TRBV9 | - | CASSDGQGVSYGYTF | TGTGCCAGCAGCGACGGACAGGGGGTGAGCTATGGCTACACCTTC
TRBD2 | TRBJ2-5 | TRBV5-1 | - | CASSLAPRGVAGGSQETQYF | TGCGCCAGCAGCCTGGCCCCCCGCGGAGTAGCGGGGGGGAGCCAAGAGACCCAGTACTTC
- | TRBJ1-1 | TRBV14 | - | CASSQERAASTEAFF | TGTGCCAGCAGCCAAGAGAGGGCGGCGAGCACTGAAGCTTTCTTT
- | TRBJ2-7 | TRBV2 | - | CASSEQGGEQYF | TGTGCCAGCAGTGAACAGGGGGGCGAGCAGTACTTC
TRBD1 | TRBJ2-3 | TRBV28 | - | CASRPPGQGMGDTQYF | TGTGCCAGCAGACCACCGGGACAGGGGATGGGAGATACGCAGTATTTT
TRBD1 | TRBJ1-1 | TRBV4-3 | - | CASSQTVGGQRPYEAFF | TGCGCCAGCAGCCAGACAGTGGGGGGACAGCGTCCGTATGAAGCTTTCTTT
TRBD1 | TRBJ1-2 | TRBV11-2 | - | CASRQPGQGANYGYTF | TGTGCCAGCAGACAACCTGGACAGGGGGCGAACTATGGCTACACCTTC
TRBD2 | TRBJ2-1 | TRBV27 | - | CASSFLGLGSYNEQFF | TGTGCCAGCAGTTTCCTCGGACTAGGGTCCTACAATGAGCAGTTCTTC
- | TRBJ2-1 | TRBV3-1/TRBV3-2 | - | CASSQGPGGAGNEQFF | TGTGCCAGCAGCCAGGGACCTGGGGGGGCGGGCAATGAGCAGTTCTTC
TRBD2 | TRBJ2-1 | TRBV11-2 | once | CASSLGGGAPGEQFF | TGTGCCAGCAGCTTAGGCGGGGGGGCCCCAGGCGAGCAGTTCTTC
- | TRBJ1-1 | TRBV7-9 | - | CASSDRSQVLEAFF | TGTGCCAGCAGCGACCGATCCCAGGTGCTTGAAGCTTTCTTT
- | TRBJ2-7 | TRBV5-6 | once | CASSLLQGVWEQYF | TGTGCCAGCAGCCTTTTACAGGGAGTATGGGAGCAGTACTTC
TRBD2 | TRBJ2-5 | TRBV19 | - | CASSMGGQETQYF | TGTGCCAGTAGTATGGGGGGGCAAGAGACCCAGTACTTC
TRBD2 | TRBJ2-7 | TRBV6-6 | - | CASRLLAGNSYEQYF | TGTGCCAGCAGATTGTTAGCGGGAAACTCCTACGAGCAGTACTTC
- | TRBJ1-5 | TRBV4-1 | - | CASSYGGNQPQHF | TGCGCCAGCAGTTACGGAGGGAATCAGCCCCAGCATTTT
- | TRBJ2-7 | TRBV10-3 | - | CAIGSATGEQYF | TGTGCCATCGGGTCGGCCACGGGGGAGCAGTACTTC
- | TRBJ2-7 | TRBV12-3/TRBV12-4 | - | CASRKDRDYEQYF | TGTGCCAGCAGGAAGGACAGAGATTACGAGCAGTACTTC
- | TRBJ2-3 | TRBV9 | - | CASSVEGHRLVTDTQYF | TGTGCCAGCAGCGTAGAGGGCCACCGACTAGTCACAGATACGCAGTATTTT
- | TRBJ1-2 | TRBV28 | - | CASSLGTSINYGYTF | TGTGCCAGCAGCCTGGGGACATCAATTAACTATGGCTACACCTTC